One sample yielded the 9 T cell receptor beta chains listed below, sequenced in a study of cytomegalovirus exposure and HLA in healthy donors. Amplification used 60 Vbeta primers and 13 Jbeta primers. Produced via immunoSEQ multiplex PCR; TCRdb's table is partial and in-frame only. The table records 250,000 to 300,000 clones, nearly 95% of them present only once. Source material: PBMCs. The receptors derive from a girl between 2 and 10 years old in good health and CMV-seronegative.

The chain uses TRBV6-5 and TRBJ1-5; 8 bases map to TRBD1. This CDR3 comprises 13 residues. V was clipped by 8 bases and J by 4 bases; unmatched bases: 4. Germline V CDR1 and CDR2: MNHEY, SVGAGI. The CDR3 sequence: CASGQGFNQPQHF. CDR3 DNA sequence: TGTGCCAGCGGACAGGGTTTTAATCAGCCCCAGCATTTT.

The V and J genes are TRBV27 and TRBJ1-1; 8 bases are a match to TRBD1. This CDR3 has 17 amino acids. Germline V gives CDR1 MNHEY, CDR2 SMNVEV (reference sequence). V was pared by 1 base and J by 1 base, with 8 bases of the junction left unmatched. This chain's CDR3 is CASSLYRTGSGNTEAFF. Written as DNA, the CDR3 is TGTGCCAGCAGTTTATATAGGACAGGGTCGGGGAACACTGAAGCTTTCTTT.

The V call is TRBV11-2, the J call TRBJ1-5; D unresolved. CDR3 length equals 15 residues. Germline lookup yields CDR1 SGHAT and CDR2 FQNNGV. V dropped 1 base and J dropped 0 bases, with 7 bases sitting between them. The CDR3 coding sequence is TGTGCCAGCAGCTTAGGGCTCGATAGCAATCAGCCCCAGCATTTT. Its protein is CASSLGLDSNQPQHF.

The chain combines TRBV4-2 with TRBJ2-1; TRBD2 agrees at 7 bases. Germline values: CDR1 LGHNA, CDR2 YNFKEQ. The CDR3 is 16 residues long. The trim removed 2 bases at V and 2 bases at J, leaving 6 bases unmatched. In DNA, the CDR3 is TGTGCCAGCAGCCAAAAAGGAGCGGGAACCTACAATGAGCAGTTCTTC. Translated: CASSQKGAGTYNEQFF.

This sequence joins TRBV5-1 and TRBJ2-3; 13 bases are a match to TRBD2. Germline V CDR1 and CDR2: SGHRS, YFSETQ. The CDR3 contains 17 residues. Trimming cost V 2 bases and J 4 bases; bases outside gene matches: 7. CDR3 amino acids: CASSFIILAGGPDTQYF. DNA of the CDR3: TGCGCCAGCAGCTTCATAATACTAGCGGGAGGGCCAGATACGCAGTATTTT.

V gene TRBV14 combines with J gene TRBJ2-3; D is possibly TRBD1 (5 bases). Germline loops: CDR1 SGHDN, CDR2 FVKESK. V was cut by 4 bases and J by 6 bases, with 14 bases left in between. There are 14 residues in the CDR3. Here the CDR3 reads CASSPGQGMDTQYF. The DNA of the CDR3 is TGTGCCAGCAGCCCTGGGCAGGGAATGGATACGCAGTATTTT. The complete variable domain, with remaining parts taken from reference TRBV14 and TRBJ2-3, reads EAGVTQFPSHSVIEKGQTVTLRCDPISGHDNLYWYRRVMGKEIKFLLHFVKESKQDESGMPNNRFLAERTGGTYSTLKVQPAELEDSGVYFCASSPGQGMDTQYFGPGTRLTVL.

The chain has TRBV5-1 and TRBJ2-7; TRBD1 aligns across 9 bases. V lost 1 base to trimming and J lost 0 bases; unmatched junction nucleotides: 5. CDR3 length: 16 amino acids. Germline CDR1 reads SGHRS; CDR2 reads YFSETQ. CDR3 in amino acids: CASSLFLDRGSYEQYF. DNA of the CDR3: TGCGCCAGCAGCTTGTTCCTGGACAGGGGCTCCTACGAGCAGTACTTC.

The chain joins TRBV12-5 to TRBJ2-2; 8 nucleotides match TRBD1. Trimming took 1 base from V and 5 from J; bases not matched to a gene: 21. The germline CDR1 and CDR2 sequences are LGHNT and FRNRAP. CDR3 length: 21 amino acids. The chain's CDR3 is CASGLAAGILRDRLITGELFF. The CDR3 DNA reads as TGTGCTAGTGGTTTGGCCGCTGGAATACTCCGGGACAGGCTAATAACCGGGGAGCTGTTTTTT.

This chain links TRBV19 with TRBJ1-6; 8 bases match TRBD1. V dropped 5 bases and J dropped 10; count of bases not matched to a gene: 7. Germline values: CDR1 LNHDA, CDR2 SQIVND (reference sequence). CDR3 size: 14 residues. The CDR3: CASSQQGVRSPLHF. In DNA form, the CDR3 reads TGTGCCAGTAGTCAACAGGGGGTAAGGTCACCCCTCCACTTT.